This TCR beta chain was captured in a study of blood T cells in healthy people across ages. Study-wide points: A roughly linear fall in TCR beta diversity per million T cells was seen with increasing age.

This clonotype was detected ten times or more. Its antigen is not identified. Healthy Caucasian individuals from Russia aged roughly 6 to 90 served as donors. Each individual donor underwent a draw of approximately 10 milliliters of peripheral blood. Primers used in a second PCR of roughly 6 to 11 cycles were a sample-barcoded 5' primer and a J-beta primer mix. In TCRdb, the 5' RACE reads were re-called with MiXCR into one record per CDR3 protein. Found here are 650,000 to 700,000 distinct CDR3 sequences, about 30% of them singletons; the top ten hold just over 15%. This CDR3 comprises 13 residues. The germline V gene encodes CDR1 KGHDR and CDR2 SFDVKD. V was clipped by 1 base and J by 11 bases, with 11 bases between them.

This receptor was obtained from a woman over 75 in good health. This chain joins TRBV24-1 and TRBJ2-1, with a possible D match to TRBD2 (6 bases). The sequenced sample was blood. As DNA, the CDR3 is TGTGCCACCAGTGATTTCGGGGCGGGAAAGCAGTTCTTC. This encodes CATSDFGAGKQFF.